Below, one T cell receptor beta chain is given with its context. The entry originates in a study of blood T cell repertoires in COVID-19. Looking at the study overall: Some COVID-19 samples were acute and others convalescent; all came from the United States, Italy and Spain.

Using immunoSEQ multiplex PCR, the repertoire was profiled, and TCRdb retains in-frame clones only, with some absent. Of fewer than 350,000 clones listed, around 81% are singletons. Germline V gene sequence: CDR1 SQVTM, CDR2 ANQGSEA. This CDR3 comprises 12 residues. V gave up 7 bases and J gave up 4 bases; unmatched junction bases: 6. The sequencing input was peripheral blood. The receptor's source is a woman between 50 and 59 years old with active or convalescent COVID-19. This sequence joins TRBV29-1 and TRBJ1-2; 7 bases line up with TRBD1. CDR3 amino acids: CSGGQPGYGYTF. The CDR3 region has the DNA TGCAGCGGGGGACAGCCTGGCTATGGCTACACCTTC.